This entry concerns a single T cell receptor beta chain. Its antigen is unidentified. The sample is drawn from a study of blood T cells in healthy people across ages. General study results and limits: Whereas aged donors had fewer naive CD4+ cells, long-lived donors had more of them and higher diversity.

The use of a sample-barcoded 5' primer and a J-beta primer mix characterized a second PCR of roughly 7 to 11 cycles. MiXCR, run by TCRdb on the 5' RACE reads, gives a single entry per CDR3 protein. Found here are 750,000 to 950,000 distinct CDR3 sequences, around half of them singletons; the top ten hold around 41%. Germline trimming cut 0 bases from V and 6 bases from J; bases unmatched to any gene: 10. CDR1 and CDR2 (germline): DFQATT, SNEGSKA (reference sequence). This CDR3 is 16 amino acids long. The donors, healthy Caucasians from Russia, were aged roughly 6 to 90. Sample: blood. The chain employs TRBV20-1 and TRBJ2-1; 8 nucleotides agree with TRBD2. The sequence was obtained from an elderly man in good health. The CDR3: CSAREGARLASNEQFF. For the CDR3, the DNA is TGCAGTGCTAGAGAGGGCGCGAGACTAGCGAGCAATGAGCAGTTCTTC.